The clone carrying this T cell receptor beta chain was picked up a small number of times. The CDR3 is 13 residues long. Trimming removed 7 bases at V and 4 bases at J, with 16 bases between. Germline V gene lookup returns CDR1 GTSNPN and CDR2 SVGIG (reference sequence). The data were obtained in a study of blood T cell repertoires in COVID-19. Looking at the study overall: COVID-19 samples, acute and convalescent, were from the United States, Italy and Spain. PBMCs, B-cell-depleted T cells, or T cells provided the cDNA or gDNA that made up the material.

Original analysis: From reference gene primer amplification, estimates of nucleated cell counts were derived. The data were produced by immunoSEQ multiplex PCR, yet TCRdb's version contains in-frame clones alone and is incomplete. V and J calls and clone size are given by that table; D and trimming were obtained from the DNA. This sample carries roughly 45,000 clones, more than 75% of them seen once, and the ten largest clones take 5% to 7%. V usage is TRBV30 and J usage is TRBJ1-2, with TRBD1 as a possible D gene (6 bases). This sequence was found in a woman aged 55-69 years with acute or convalescent COVID-19. Material for sequencing was peripheral blood. The CDR3 loop is CASQGIGFYGYTF. In DNA, the CDR3 is TGTGCCTCACAGGGCATTGGTTTCTATGGCTACACCTTC.